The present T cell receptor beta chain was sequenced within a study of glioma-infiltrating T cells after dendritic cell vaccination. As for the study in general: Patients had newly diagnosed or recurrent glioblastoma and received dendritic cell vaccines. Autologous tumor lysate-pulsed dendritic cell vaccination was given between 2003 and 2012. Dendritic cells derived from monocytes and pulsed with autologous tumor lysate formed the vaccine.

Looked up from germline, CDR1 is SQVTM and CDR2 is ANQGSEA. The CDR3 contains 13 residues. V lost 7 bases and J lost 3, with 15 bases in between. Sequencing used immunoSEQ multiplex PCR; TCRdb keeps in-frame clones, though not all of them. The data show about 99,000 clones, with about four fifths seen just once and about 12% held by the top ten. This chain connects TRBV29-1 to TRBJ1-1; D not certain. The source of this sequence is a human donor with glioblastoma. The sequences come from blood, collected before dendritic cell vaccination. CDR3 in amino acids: CSEQPQADTEAFF. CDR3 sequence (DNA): TGCAGCGAGCAGCCTCAGGCAGACACTGAAGCTTTCTTT.